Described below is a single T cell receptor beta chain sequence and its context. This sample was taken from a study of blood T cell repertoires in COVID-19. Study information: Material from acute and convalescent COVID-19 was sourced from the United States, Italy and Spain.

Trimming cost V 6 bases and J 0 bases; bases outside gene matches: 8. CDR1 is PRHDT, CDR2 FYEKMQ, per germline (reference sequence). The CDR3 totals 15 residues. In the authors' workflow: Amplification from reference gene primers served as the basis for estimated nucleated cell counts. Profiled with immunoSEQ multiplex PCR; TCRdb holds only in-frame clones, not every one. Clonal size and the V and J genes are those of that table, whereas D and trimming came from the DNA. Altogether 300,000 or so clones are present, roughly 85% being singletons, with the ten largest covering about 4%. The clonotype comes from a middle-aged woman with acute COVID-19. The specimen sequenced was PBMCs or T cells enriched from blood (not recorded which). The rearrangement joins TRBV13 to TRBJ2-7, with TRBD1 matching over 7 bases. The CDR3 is CASSYDRESSYEQYF. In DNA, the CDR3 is TGTGCCAGCAGTTACGACAGGGAGAGCTCCTACGAGCAGTACTTC.